This is a list of T cell receptor beta chains from one sample in a study of cytomegalovirus exposure and HLA in healthy donors. The protocol was immunoSEQ multiplex PCR, while the TCRdb copy is restricted to in-frame clones and leaves out a portion. The sample includes about 330,000 clones, about 85% seen only once; the top ten take approximately 1.1%. The sequencing input was PBMCs. Receptors were obtained from a woman between 25 and 40 years old in good health and CMV-seropositive. Both conserved end residues are part of each CDR3. A D gene is named only where the DNA matches it firmly. Clone size is not always given. Where it is, it says once, few, many or a class for expanded clones.

clone_size | j_call | v_call | d_call | cdr3_aa | cdr3_nt
NA | TRBJ2-3 | TRBV10-2 | NA | CASSGADSTDTQYF | TGCGCCAGCAGTGGGGCCGACTCCACAGATACGCAGTATTTT
NA | TRBJ2-2 | TRBV23-1 | NA | CASSQSAVKRGPGELFF | TGCGCCAGCAGTCAATCGGCCGTAAAACGGGGTCCCGGGGAGCTGTTTTTT
NA | TRBJ1-2 | TRBV15 | NA | CATSRTRTDTNYGYTF | TGTGCCACCAGCAGGACCCGGACAGACACTAACTATGGCTACACCTTC
NA | TRBJ2-1 | TRBV27 | TRBD2 | CASTASGTLYNEQFF | TGTGCCAGCACGGCTAGCGGGACCCTTTACAATGAGCAGTTCTTC
many | TRBJ1-5 | TRBV19 | NA | CASTTGYWSNQPQHF | TGTGCCAGTACAACAGGATACTGGAGCAATCAGCCCCAGCATTTT
NA | TRBJ1-2 | TRBV7-9 | TRBD1 | CASSWDRRGGYTF | TGTGCCAGCAGCTGGGACAGGAGGGGCGGCTACACCTTC
NA | TRBJ1-2 | TRBV5-4 | TRBD1 | CASSVSGGTEGYTF | TGTGCCAGCAGCGTGTCCGGCGGGACAGAGGGCTACACCTTC
NA | TRBJ2-2 | TRBV7-2 | NA | CASSLEGPWDTGELFF | TGTGCCAGCAGCTTAGAGGGGCCCTGGGACACCGGGGAGCTGTTTTTT
NA | TRBJ1-5 | TRBV6-6 | TRBD1 | CASSSGQGTQPQHF | TGTGCCAGCAGTTCGGGACAGGGGACTCAGCCCCAGCATTTT
NA | TRBJ2-7 | TRBV28 | NA | CASSESRDTAYEQYF | TGTGCCAGCAGTGAGAGCCGGGACACCGCCTACGAGCAGTACTTC
NA | TRBJ2-1 | TRBV5-1 | TRBD2 | CASGRTSGSSDEQFF | TGCGCCAGCGGACGGACTAGCGGGAGTAGCGATGAGCAGTTCTTC
NA | TRBJ2-7 | TRBV5-1 | TRBD2 | CASRAGLESNEQYF | TGCGCCAGCAGGGCAGGACTAGAGTCAAACGAGCAGTACTTC
NA | TRBJ2-7 | TRBV27 | TRBD1 | CASSEISGQGAYEQYF | TGTGCCAGCAGTGAAATCTCGGGACAGGGGGCCTACGAGCAGTACTTC
NA | TRBJ2-1 | TRBV11-2 | NA | CASSLEGREQFF | TGTGCCAGCAGCTTAGAGGGCAGGGAGCAGTTCTTC
NA | TRBJ2-5 | TRBV30 | TRBD2 | CAWMREGRMAQYF | TGTGCCTGGATGAGGGAGGGCCGGATGGCCCAGTACTTC
NA | TRBJ2-1 | TRBV6-5 | TRBD2 | CASSYRPSGSHNEQFF | TGTGCCAGCAGTTACCGCCCTAGCGGATCCCACAATGAGCAGTTCTTC
NA | TRBJ2-7 | TRBV30 | NA | CAWREPGHRSYEQYF | TGTGCCTGGAGGGAACCGGGACACCGATCCTACGAGCAGTACTTC
once | TRBJ2-7 | TRBV11-3 | TRBD2 | CASSSSGGSYEQYF | TGTGCCAGCAGCTCCTCGGGGGGCTCCTACGAGCAGTACTTC
NA | TRBJ1-2 | TRBV28 | TRBD1 | CASSLDRVEAYTF | TGTGCCAGCAGTTTGGACAGGGTAGAGGCCTACACCTTC
NA | TRBJ1-3 | TRBV30 | NA | CAWSEKWSSGNTIYF | TGTGCCTGGAGTGAAAAATGGAGCTCTGGAAACACCATATATTTT
NA | TRBJ1-2 | TRBV19 | TRBD1 | CASRTGVGYTF | TGTGCCAGTAGGACAGGGGTTGGCTACACCTTC
NA | TRBJ2-5 | TRBV30 | NA | CAWSVGLQETQYF | TGTGCCTGGAGTGTAGGACTTCAAGAGACCCAGTACTTC
NA | TRBJ2-2 | TRBV6-5 | TRBD2 | CASSPGLVVMELFF | TGTGCCAGCAGTCCCGGACTAGTCGTGATGGAGCTGTTTTTT
NA | TRBJ1-1 | TRBV7-9 | NA | CASSSPVLDWNTEAFF | TGTGCCAGCAGCTCTCCCGTCTTAGATTGGAACACTGAAGCTTTCTTT
NA | TRBJ2-1 | TRBV27 | NA | CASSPGGTGYNEQFF | TGTGCCAGCTCCCCCGGCGGGACTGGTTACAATGAGCAGTTCTTC
NA | TRBJ2-7 | TRBV19 | TRBD1 | CASSAGTGVPYEQYF | TGTGCCAGTAGTGCCGGGACAGGGGTACCCTACGAGCAGTACTTC
NA | TRBJ1-1 | TRBV27 | NA | CASSLNLMNTEAFF | TGTGCCAGCAGTTTGAACTTAATGAACACTGAAGCTTTCTTT
many | TRBJ2-7 | TRBV27 | NA | CASSLLGRTYEQYF | TGTGCCAGCAGTTTATTGGGACGGACCTACGAGCAGTACTTC
NA | TRBJ1-2 | TRBV28 | NA | CASSSPQGSHYGYTF | TGTGCCAGCAGTTCCCCGCAGGGCTCGCACTATGGCTACACCTTC
NA | TRBJ1-6 | TRBV30 | NA | CAWSVQRVGSSYNSPLHF | TGTGCCTGGAGTGTACAGAGGGTTGGGAGCTCCTATAATTCACCCCTCCACTTT
NA | TRBJ2-5 | TRBV5-4 | NA | CASSLRGRETQYF | TGTGCCAGCAGCTTGCGGGGGCGGGAGACCCAGTACTTC
NA | TRBJ2-1 | TRBV5-4 | NA | CASSLGSNEQFF | TGTGCCAGCAGCTTGGGTTCCAATGAGCAGTTCTTC
NA | TRBJ2-7 | TRBV7-2 | TRBD1 | CASSLGQGVEEQYF | TGTGCCAGCAGCTTGGGACAGGGAGTGGAGGAGCAGTACTTC
NA | TRBJ1-1 | TRBV5-6 | NA | CASSFQGNTEAFF | TGTGCCAGCAGCTTTCAGGGAAACACTGAAGCTTTCTTT
NA | TRBJ2-3 | TRBV27 | NA | CASSPVAGPLTDTQYF | TGTGCCAGCAGTCCGGTGGCGGGACCGCTCACAGATACGCAGTATTTT
NA | TRBJ2-5 | TRBV4-1 | NA | CASSQGSLGGETQYF | TGCGCCAGCAGCCAAGGATCTCTAGGGGGGGAGACCCAGTACTTC
NA | TRBJ2-3 | TRBV13 | NA | CASSFLTLDAESDTQYF | TGTGCCAGCAGCTTCTTGACCTTGGACGCGGAGTCGGATACGCAGTATTTT
NA | TRBJ2-7 | TRBV6-5 | NA | CASRPHTGSYEQYF | TGTGCCAGCAGACCTCACACAGGGTCCTACGAGCAGTACTTC
NA | TRBJ1-5 | TRBV19 | NA | CASSREPNQPQHF | TGTGCCAGTAGCCGGGAGCCCAATCAGCCCCAGCATTTT
NA | TRBJ1-4 | TRBV5-1 | TRBD1 | CASSVAPGQTNEKLFF | TGCGCCAGCAGCGTTGCACCGGGACAGACTAATGAAAAACTGTTTTTT
NA | TRBJ2-5 | TRBV7-8 | TRBD2 | CASSARPRGRDQETQYF | TGTGCCAGCAGCGCCCGTCCCCGCGGGAGAGACCAAGAGACCCAGTACTTC
NA | TRBJ2-2 | TRBV6-1 | NA | CASLEDRNTGELFF | TGTGCCAGCCTCGAGGACCGGAACACCGGGGAGCTGTTTTTT
NA | TRBJ1-2 | TRBV5-1 | NA | CASSLMGQGGDYGYTF | TGCGCCAGCAGCTTGATGGGGCAGGGAGGGGACTATGGCTACACCTTC
NA | TRBJ2-7 | TRBV30 | NA | CAWLGALGIEQYF | TGTGCCTGGTTGGGGGCGCTGGGCATCGAGCAGTACTTC
NA | TRBJ1-5 | TRBV4-1 | NA | CASSQAPGYNQPQHF | TGCGCCAGCAGCCAAGCCCCAGGATATAATCAGCCCCAGCATTTT
NA | TRBJ2-7 | TRBV7-9 | TRBD1 | CASSLSGQDYEQYF | TGTGCCAGCAGCTTATCGGGACAGGACTACGAGCAGTACTTC
few | TRBJ1-5 | TRBV5-8 | TRBD1 | CASSLWTGGRQPQHF | TGTGCCAGCAGCCTGTGGACAGGGGGCAGGCAGCCCCAGCATTTT
NA | TRBJ2-7 | TRBV28 | NA | CASSLVGLASYEQYF | TGTGCCAGCAGTTTAGTGGGCCTAGCGTCCTACGAGCAGTACTTC
NA | TRBJ2-5 | TRBV12-5 | NA | CASGLVIRGVTQYF | TGTGCTAGTGGTTTGGTAATAAGGGGGGTGACCCAGTACTTC
NA | TRBJ2-7 | TRBV7-7 | NA | CASSLAQGHEQYF | TGTGCCAGCAGCTTAGCACAGGGCCACGAGCAGTACTTC
NA | TRBJ2-4 | TRBV18 | TRBD2 | CASSPPGGAKNIQYF | TGTGCCAGCTCACCACCGGGGGGGGCCAAAAACATTCAGTACTTC
few | TRBJ2-7 | TRBV29-1 | TRBD1 | CSVSTGGSGEQYF | TGCAGCGTATCAACAGGGGGCTCGGGCGAGCAGTACTTC
NA | TRBJ2-7 | TRBV28 | TRBD1 | CATSGTGYEQYF | TGTGCCACGTCCGGGACAGGTTACGAGCAGTACTTC